This T cell receptor (beta chain) was captured in a study of PD-1 blockade in mismatch repair-deficient tumors. Study context: Patients had 12 to 13 mismatch repair-deficient cancer types and were previously treated and progressing. Overall study findings and caveats: After pembrolizumab, tumor-resident clones rose rapidly, then generally contracted before radiologic responses.

As regards this clone: Its antigen is unidentified.

All patients were mismatch repair deficient, assessed by either PCR or immunohistochemistry. The CDR3 runs to 13 residues. CDR1 SGHTA and CDR2 FQGNSA come from the germline V gene. Trimming took off 2 bases at V and 8 bases at J, with 12 bases between the two ends. Profiling relied on immunoSEQ multiplex PCR, and the TCRdb table lists in-frame clones only, not all of them. Counted here are some 100,000 clones, 70% to 85% occurring once; the ten biggest clones make up approximately 6.8%. The specimen comprised peripheral blood, sampled about eight months after starting pembrolizumab. This rearrangement joins TRBV7-2 to TRBJ1-2; no firm D call. This sequence originates from an adult with mismatch repair-deficient cancer. CDR3 residues: CASSLSGEGGYTF. CDR3 nucleotide sequence: TGTGCCAGCAGCTTATCTGGGGAGGGCGGCTACACCTTC.